This is a list of T cell receptor beta chains from one sample in a study of blood T cell repertoires in COVID-19. Produced via immunoSEQ multiplex PCR; TCRdb's table is partial and in-frame only. The profile shows around 260,000 clones, approximately 83% of them singletons. Sequenced material: peripheral blood. Source of these receptors: a human donor in a cohort sampled during active COVID-19. Each CDR3 is given with its conserved first and last residue. A D gene is named only where the DNA matches it firmly. Clone size is given for some rows only: seen once, a few or many times, or a class if the clone is expanded.

CDR3aa,CDR3nt,j_gene,len,v_gene,abundance,d_gene
CASRPTSGMTQYF,TGTGCCAGCAGGCCCACTAGCGGGATGACGCAGTATTTT,TRBJ2-3,13,TRBV27,-,TRBD2
CASSLGGQGGKLFF,TGTGCCAGCAGCTTAGGAGGACAGGGGGGAAAACTGTTTTTT,TRBJ1-4,14,TRBV7-9,-,TRBD1
CAWSHRAGEQYF,TGTGCCTGGAGTCACAGGGCCGGGGAGCAGTACTTC,TRBJ2-7,12,TRBV30,-,-
CASSPGGANVLTF,TGTGCCAGCTCACCGGGCGGGGCCAACGTCCTGACTTTC,TRBJ2-6,13,TRBV18,-,-
CASTSTGGTYEQYF,TGTGCCAGCACTTCGACAGGGGGTACCTACGAGCAGTACTTC,TRBJ2-7,14,TRBV6-5,-,TRBD1
CASSWGSNQPQHF,TGTGCCAGCAGTTGGGGCAGCAATCAGCCCCAGCATTTT,TRBJ1-5,13,TRBV6-2/TRBV6-3,-,-
CASWAGPNEKLFF,TGTGCCAGCTGGGCAGGCCCAAATGAAAAACTGTTTTTT,TRBJ1-4,13,TRBV2,-,-
CASSLGAGGVNEQFF,TGCGCCAGCAGCTTGGGTGCGGGAGGGGTTAATGAGCAGTTCTTC,TRBJ2-1,15,TRBV5-1,-,TRBD2
CASSLRGGNTEAFF,TGTGCCAGCAGCTTGAGAGGGGGGAACACTGAAGCTTTCTTT,TRBJ1-1,14,TRBV5-6,-,-
CASSPLTADNEKLFF,TGTGCCAGTAGTCCTTTGACAGCAGACAATGAAAAACTGTTTTTT,TRBJ1-4,15,TRBV19,-,-
CASSFAWTGELFF,TGTGCCAGCAGTTTCGCGTGGACCGGGGAGCTGTTTTTT,TRBJ2-2,13,TRBV12-3/TRBV12-4,once,-
CASSIVVGTEAFF,TGTGCCAGTAGTATAGTAGTCGGCACTGAAGCTTTCTTT,TRBJ1-1,13,TRBV19,-,-
CASSLGAFTEAFF,TGCGCCAGCAGCTTAGGGGCCTTCACTGAAGCTTTCTTT,TRBJ1-1,13,TRBV5-1,once,-
CAITDRVATNEKLFF,TGTGCCATCACAGACAGGGTCGCAACTAATGAAAAACTGTTTTTT,TRBJ1-4,15,TRBV7-9,-,TRBD1
CASSQTRGRETQYF,TGTGCCAGCAGCCAGACCAGGGGTAGGGAGACCCAGTACTTC,TRBJ2-5,14,TRBV11-3,-,-
CASSSRTGSYEQYF,TGTGCCAGCAGCTCACGGACAGGGTCCTACGAGCAGTACTTC,TRBJ2-7,14,TRBV7-8,-,TRBD1
CASSLYGYGYTF,TGTGCCAGCAGTTTATACGGTTATGGCTACACCTTC,TRBJ1-2,12,TRBV12-3/TRBV12-4,once,-
CASSVAPGTSTYEQYF,TGTGCCAGCAGCGTAGCCCCCGGGACTTCCACCTACGAGCAGTACTTC,TRBJ2-7,16,TRBV9,-,-
CASSQAPGRGYGYTF,TGTGCCAGCAGCCAAGCCCCCGGCAGGGGCTATGGCTACACCTTC,TRBJ1-2,15,TRBV3-1/TRBV3-2,-,-
CASGRSGSSYEQFF,TGTGCCAGCGGACGTAGCGGGAGTAGCTATGAGCAGTTCTTC,TRBJ2-1,14,TRBV25-1,-,TRBD2
CSASSGRGYGYTF,TGCAGTGCTAGTAGCGGCAGGGGGTATGGCTACACCTTC,TRBJ1-2,13,TRBV20-1,-,TRBD1
CASSYSRDTYYGYTF,TGTGCCAGCAGTTACTCCCGGGACACCTACTATGGCTACACCTTC,TRBJ1-2,15,TRBV6-5,-,-
CASSSRQGGGSPLHF,TGTGCCAGCAGCTCGAGACAGGGAGGAGGATCACCCCTCCACTTT,TRBJ1-6,15,TRBV5-6,once,TRBD1
CASWDHRGGSNIQYF,TGTGCCAGCTGGGACCACCGCGGGGGCAGCAACATTCAGTACTTC,TRBJ2-4,15,TRBV6-5,-,-
CASSDGQGYGYTF,TGTGCCAGCAGTGACGGCCAGGGGTATGGCTACACCTTC,TRBJ1-2,13,TRBV6-1,-,-
CASSSSGDTTYEQYF,TGTGCCAGCAGCTCCAGCGGGGATACGACCTACGAGCAGTACTTC,TRBJ2-7,15,TRBV21-1,few,-
CATSRLTDTQYF,TGTGCCACCAGCAGGTTAACAGATACGCAGTATTTT,TRBJ2-3,12,TRBV15,-,-
CASRRAGEFYEQYF,TGTGCCAGCAGGCGAGCGGGAGAGTTCTACGAGCAGTACTTC,TRBJ2-7,14,TRBV6-5,once,TRBD2
CASSQEIPGYNEQFF,TGCGCCAGCAGCCAAGAAATTCCGGGCTACAATGAGCAGTTCTTC,TRBJ2-1,15,TRBV4-3,-,-
CASSQLGLGAYGYTF,TGTGCCAGCTCACAATTGGGTTTGGGGGCGTATGGCTACACCTTC,TRBJ1-2,15,TRBV18,once,-
CASSQEFSPINEKLFF,TGCGCCAGCAGCCAAGAATTTAGTCCTATTAATGAAAAACTGTTTTTT,TRBJ1-4,16,TRBV4-3,-,-
CASSRGQNGYTF,TGTGCCAGCAGCAGGGGCCAAAATGGCTACACCTTC,TRBJ1-2,12,TRBV2,few,-
CASSLFRGELFF,TGTGCCAGCTCACTGTTCAGGGGCGAGCTGTTTTTT,TRBJ2-2,12,TRBV18,-,-
CASSEASGSTDTQYF,TGCGCCAGCAGTGAGGCTAGCGGTAGCACAGATACGCAGTATTTT,TRBJ2-3,15,TRBV10-1,-,TRBD2
CASSTGGTVDGYTF,TGTGCCAGTAGTACAGGAGGGACAGTCGATGGCTACACCTTC,TRBJ1-2,14,TRBV19,-,TRBD1
CASSIQENTEAFF,TGTGCCAGTAGTATTCAGGAGAACACTGAAGCTTTCTTT,TRBJ1-1,13,TRBV19,-,-
CASSLGTNEQFF,TGTGCCAGCAGCCTAGGAACCAATGAGCAGTTCTTC,TRBJ2-1,12,TRBV7-3,once,-
CASSPGTGLVFF,TGTGCCAGCAGCCCCGGGACAGGTCTCGTTTTCTTC,TRBJ2-7,12,TRBV6-2/TRBV6-3,-,TRBD1
CASTRLAGVNNEQFF,TGTGCCAGCACCCGACTAGCGGGAGTAAACAATGAGCAGTTCTTC,TRBJ2-1,15,TRBV2,-,TRBD2
CASRSSGGAEQFF,TGTGCCAGCAGATCCTCGGGAGGAGCTGAGCAGTTCTTC,TRBJ2-1,13,TRBV27,-,TRBD2
CASSLMALRLAGGETQYF,TGTGCCAGCAGCTTAATGGCTCTTAGGCTAGCGGGAGGAGAGACCCAGTACTTC,TRBJ2-5,18,TRBV7-2,-,TRBD2